This TCR beta chain was profiled in a study of T-cell memory formation after mild COVID-19. About this clonotype itself: Its antigen remains unidentified.

V lost 1 base and J lost 3, with 10 bases in between. This CDR3 contains 14 residues. Germline CDR1 KGHSH, CDR2 LQKENI. One entry per CDR3 protein, called by TCRdb with MiXCR from the 5' RACE reads. The data contain a few hundred thousand distinct CDR3 sequences, around a sixth of them singletons. Study-level findings and limits: Second-wave clones that peaked on day 37 lacked confirmed SARS-CoV-2 specificity.

This sequence originates from a man aged 18-30 years who had mild COVID-19 (a few samples of this study predate the infection). Cell type and time point are not known. Sequenced input: PBMCs or a T cell subset sorted from them (not recorded which). The rearrangement joins TRBV18 to TRBJ2-7; no clear D gene. This CDR3 reads CASSPRTPNYEQYF. The CDR3 bases are TGTGCCAGCTCACCACGGACGCCTAACTACGAGCAGTACTTC.